This TCR beta chain was recovered during a study of technical replicates of blood from a few donors. The table came from immunoSEQ multiplex PCR; TCRdb's copy has only in-frame clones and leaves some out. This table has 70,000 to 85,000 clones, roughly 97% appearing once. This TCR derives from a human donor in good health. The material sequenced was T cells isolated from PBMCs.

The CDR3 loop is CASSSLPDISGNTIYF. CDR3 bases: TGCGCCAGCAGCTCCCTGCCGGACATCTCTGGAAACACCATATATTTT. This chain uses TRBV5-1 with TRBJ1-3, with D perhaps TRBD1 (5 bases). V shed 3 bases and J shed 0 bases, with 13 bases lying between them. CDR1 and CDR2 (germline): SGHRS, YFSETQ. The CDR3 totals 16 residues. Combining the CDR3 with reference TRBV5-1 and TRBJ1-3 gives the whole variable domain KAGVTQTPRYLIKTRGQQVTLSCSPISGHRSVSWYQQTPGQGLQFLFEYFSETQRNKGNFPGRFSGRQFSNSRSEMNVSTLELGDSALYLCASSSLPDISGNTIYFGEGSWLTVV.